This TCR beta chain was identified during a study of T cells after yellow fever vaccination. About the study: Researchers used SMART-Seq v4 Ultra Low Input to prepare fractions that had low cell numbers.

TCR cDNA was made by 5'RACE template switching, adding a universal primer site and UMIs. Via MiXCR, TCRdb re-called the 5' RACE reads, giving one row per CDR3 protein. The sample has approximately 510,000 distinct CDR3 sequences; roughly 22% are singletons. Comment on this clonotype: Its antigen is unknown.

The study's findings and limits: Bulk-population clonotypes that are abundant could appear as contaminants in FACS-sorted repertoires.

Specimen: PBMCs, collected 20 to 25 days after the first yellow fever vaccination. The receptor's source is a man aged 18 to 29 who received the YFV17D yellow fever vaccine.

The CDR3 nucleotides are TGCGCCAGCAGCCAAGTGGGCCGAGGGCCCCAAGAGACCCAGTACTTC. It yields the protein CASSQVGRGPQETQYF. This sequence joins TRBV4-1 and TRBJ2-5; possibly TRBD2 for D (5 bases). Trimming stripped 1 base from V and 1 base from J, with 13 bases between. CDR3 size: 16 residues. Germline CDR1 and CDR2: MGHRA and YSYEKL.